This T cell receptor beta chain came from a study of blood T cell repertoires in COVID-19. Study information: Samples came from the United States, Italy and Spain, spanning acute and convalescent COVID-19. From T cells, B-cell-depleted T cells, or PBMCs came the material, which was cDNA or gDNA.

In the source study's methods: The authors estimated nucleated cell counts from reference gene primer amplification. Libraries were prepared by immunoSEQ multiplex PCR; TCRdb keeps only in-frame clonotypes and omits some of them. V and J calls and clone size are given by that table; D and trimming were obtained from the DNA. This table holds about 480,000 clones, 88% found once. Germline-derived CDR1 and CDR2 are KGHSH and LQKENI. The CDR3 length is 14 residues. The V end was cut by 2 bases, the J end by 6 bases, with 10 bases between. It was during active infection that Seattle patients were enrolled and then longitudinally followed.

The chain recombines TRBV18 with TRBJ2-2; perhaps TRBD1 as D (7 bases). Sequencing input: peripheral blood. This receptor was obtained from a woman aged 50 to 60 with COVID-19, enrolled during active disease. This chain's CDR3 is CASSPSRGAGELFF. DNA for the CDR3: TGTGCCAGCTCACCATCCAGGGGGGCCGGGGAGCTGTTTTTT.